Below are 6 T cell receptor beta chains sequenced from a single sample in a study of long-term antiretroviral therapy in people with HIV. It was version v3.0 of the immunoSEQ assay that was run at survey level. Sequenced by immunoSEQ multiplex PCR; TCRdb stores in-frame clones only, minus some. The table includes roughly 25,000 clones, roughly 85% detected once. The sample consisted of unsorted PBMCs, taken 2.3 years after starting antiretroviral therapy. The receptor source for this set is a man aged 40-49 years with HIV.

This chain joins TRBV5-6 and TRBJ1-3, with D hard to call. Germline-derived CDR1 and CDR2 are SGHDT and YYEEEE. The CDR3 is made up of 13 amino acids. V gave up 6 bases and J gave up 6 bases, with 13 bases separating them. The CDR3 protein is CASTRGWPNTIYF. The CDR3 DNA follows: TGTGCCAGCACCCGCGGGTGGCCAAACACCATATATTTT.

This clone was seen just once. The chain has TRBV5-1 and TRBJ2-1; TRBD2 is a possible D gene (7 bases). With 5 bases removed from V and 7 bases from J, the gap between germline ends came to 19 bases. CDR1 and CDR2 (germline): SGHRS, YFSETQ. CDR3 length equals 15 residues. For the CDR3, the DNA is TGCGCCAGCAGTCAAGGGGGGGGTGGTTTAAATGAGCAGTTCTTC. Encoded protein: CASSQGGGGLNEQFF.

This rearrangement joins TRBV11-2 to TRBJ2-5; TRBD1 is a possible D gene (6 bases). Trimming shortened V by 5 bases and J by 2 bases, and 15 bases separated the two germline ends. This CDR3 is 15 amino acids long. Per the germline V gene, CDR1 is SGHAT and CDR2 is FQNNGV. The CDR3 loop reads CASSVGWGQQETQYF. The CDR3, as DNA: TGTGCCAGCAGCGTCGGCTGGGGACAACAAGAGACCCAGTACTTC.

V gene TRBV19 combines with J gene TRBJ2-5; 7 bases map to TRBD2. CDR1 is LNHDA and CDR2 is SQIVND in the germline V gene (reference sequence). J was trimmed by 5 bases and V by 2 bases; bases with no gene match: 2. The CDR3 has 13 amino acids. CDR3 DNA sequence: TGTGCCAGTAGTATATTGGGGGGGGAGACCCAGTACTTC. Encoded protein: CASSILGGETQYF.

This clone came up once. The CDR3 loop is CASSVGGFTEAFF. The CDR3 nucleotides are TGTGCCAGCAGCGTAGGGGGGTTTACTGAAGCTTTCTTT. The gene calls are TRBV9 and TRBJ1-1; maybe TRBD1 (5 bases). This CDR3 has 13 amino acids. Germline CDR1 is SGDLS and CDR2 is YYNGEE. Trimming pared 0 bases from V and 5 bases from J, leaving 8 bases between.

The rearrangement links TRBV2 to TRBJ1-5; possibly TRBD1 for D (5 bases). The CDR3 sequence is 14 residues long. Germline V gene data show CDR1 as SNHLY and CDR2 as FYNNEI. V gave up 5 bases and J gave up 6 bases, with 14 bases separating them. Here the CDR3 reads CASSTVGQGQPQHF. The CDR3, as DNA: TGTGCCAGCAGTACAGTGGGGCAAGGTCAGCCCCAGCATTTT.